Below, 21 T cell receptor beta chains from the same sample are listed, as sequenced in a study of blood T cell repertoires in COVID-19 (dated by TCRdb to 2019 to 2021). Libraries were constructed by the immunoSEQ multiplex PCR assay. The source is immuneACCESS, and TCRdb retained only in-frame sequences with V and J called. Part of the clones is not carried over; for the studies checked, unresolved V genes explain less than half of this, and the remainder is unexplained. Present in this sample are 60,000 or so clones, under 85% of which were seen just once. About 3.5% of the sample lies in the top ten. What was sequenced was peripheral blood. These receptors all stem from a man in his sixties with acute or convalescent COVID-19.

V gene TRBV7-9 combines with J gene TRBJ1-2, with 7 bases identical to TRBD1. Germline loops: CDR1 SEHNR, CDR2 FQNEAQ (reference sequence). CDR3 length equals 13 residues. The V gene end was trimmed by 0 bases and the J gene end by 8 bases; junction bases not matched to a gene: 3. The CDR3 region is CASSLAQGSGYTF. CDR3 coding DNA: TGTGCCAGCAGCTTAGCACAGGGGAGCGGCTACACCTTC.

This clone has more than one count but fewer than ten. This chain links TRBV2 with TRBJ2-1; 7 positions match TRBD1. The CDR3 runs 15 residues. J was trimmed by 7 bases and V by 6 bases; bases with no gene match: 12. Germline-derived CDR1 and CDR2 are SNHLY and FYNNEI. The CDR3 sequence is CASRANRGWVNEQFF. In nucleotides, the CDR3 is TGTGCCAGCAGGGCGAACAGGGGTTGGGTTAATGAGCAGTTCTTC.

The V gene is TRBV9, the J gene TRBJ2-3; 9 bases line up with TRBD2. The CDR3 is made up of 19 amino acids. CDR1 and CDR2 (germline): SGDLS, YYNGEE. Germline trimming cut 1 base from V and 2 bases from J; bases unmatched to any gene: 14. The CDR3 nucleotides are TGTGCCAGCAGCGTACCCCTAGCGGGGAGTGACCCCGTCACAGATACGCAGTATTTT. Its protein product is CASSVPLAGSDPVTDTQYF. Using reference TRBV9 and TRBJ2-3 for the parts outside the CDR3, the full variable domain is DSGVTQTPKHLITATGQRVTLRCSPRSGDLSVYWYQQSLDQGLQFLIQYYNGEERAKGNILERFSAQQFPDLHSELNLSSLELGDSALYFCASSVPLAGSDPVTDTQYFGPGTRLTVL.

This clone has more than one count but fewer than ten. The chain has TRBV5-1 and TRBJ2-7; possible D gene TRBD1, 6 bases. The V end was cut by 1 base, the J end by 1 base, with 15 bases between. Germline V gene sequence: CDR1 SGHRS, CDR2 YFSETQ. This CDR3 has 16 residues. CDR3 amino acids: CASSLLPGTPSYEQYF. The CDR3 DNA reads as TGCGCCAGCAGCTTGCTCCCCGGGACACCATCCTACGAGCAGTACTTC.

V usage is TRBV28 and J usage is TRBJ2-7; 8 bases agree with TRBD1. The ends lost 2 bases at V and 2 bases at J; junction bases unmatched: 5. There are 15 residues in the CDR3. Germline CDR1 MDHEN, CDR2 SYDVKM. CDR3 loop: CASSLHGTGPYEQYF. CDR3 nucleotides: TGTGCCAGCAGTTTACACGGGACAGGTCCCTACGAGCAGTACTTC.

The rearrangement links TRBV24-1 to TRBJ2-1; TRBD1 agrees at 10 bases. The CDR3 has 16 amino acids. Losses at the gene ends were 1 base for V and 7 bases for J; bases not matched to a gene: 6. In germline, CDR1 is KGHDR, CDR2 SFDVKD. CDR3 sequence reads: CATSDFGDRGLNEQFF. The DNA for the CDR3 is TGTGCCACCAGTGATTTTGGGGACAGGGGATTGAATGAGCAGTTCTTC.

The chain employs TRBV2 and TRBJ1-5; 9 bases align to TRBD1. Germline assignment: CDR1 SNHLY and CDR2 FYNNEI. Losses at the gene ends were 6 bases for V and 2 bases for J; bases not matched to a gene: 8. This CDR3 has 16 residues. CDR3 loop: CASSLTTGGGNQPQHF. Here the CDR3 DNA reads TGTGCCAGCAGCCTGACAACAGGGGGCGGCAATCAGCCCCAGCATTTT.

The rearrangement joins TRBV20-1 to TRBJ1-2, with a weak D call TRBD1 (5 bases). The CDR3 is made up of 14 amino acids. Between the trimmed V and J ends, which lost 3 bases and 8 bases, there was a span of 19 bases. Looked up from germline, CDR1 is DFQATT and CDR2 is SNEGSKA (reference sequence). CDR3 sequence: CSASSGGDIEGYTF. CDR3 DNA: TGCAGTGCTAGTTCCGGGGGGGATATCGAAGGCTACACCTTC.

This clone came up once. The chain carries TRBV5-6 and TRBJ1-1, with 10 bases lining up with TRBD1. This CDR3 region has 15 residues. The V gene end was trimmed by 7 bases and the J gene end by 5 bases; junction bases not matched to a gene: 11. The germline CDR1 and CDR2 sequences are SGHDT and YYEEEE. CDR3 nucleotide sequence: TGTGCCAGCGCACCGACAGGGGGCAAAAGGACTGAAGCTTTCTTT. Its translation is CASAPTGGKRTEAFF.

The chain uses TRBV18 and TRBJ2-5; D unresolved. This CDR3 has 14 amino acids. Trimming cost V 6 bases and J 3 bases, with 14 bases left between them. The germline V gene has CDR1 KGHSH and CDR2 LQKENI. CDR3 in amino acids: CASSLSYNKETQYF. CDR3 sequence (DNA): TGTGCCAGCTCCCTCAGTTATAACAAAGAGACCCAGTACTTC. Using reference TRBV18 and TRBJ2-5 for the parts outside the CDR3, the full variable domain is NAGVMQNPRHLVRRRGQEARLRCSPMKGHSHVYWYRQLPEEGLKFMVYLQKENIIDESGMPKERFSAEFPKEGPSILRIQQVVRGDSAAYFCASSLSYNKETQYFGPGTRLLVL.

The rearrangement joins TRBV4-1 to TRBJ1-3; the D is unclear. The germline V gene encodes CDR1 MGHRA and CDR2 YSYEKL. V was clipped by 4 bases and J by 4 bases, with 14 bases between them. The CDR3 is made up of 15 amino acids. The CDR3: CASSPFTGFGNTIYF. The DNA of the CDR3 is TGCGCCAGCAGCCCATTCACCGGTTTCGGAAACACCATATATTTT.

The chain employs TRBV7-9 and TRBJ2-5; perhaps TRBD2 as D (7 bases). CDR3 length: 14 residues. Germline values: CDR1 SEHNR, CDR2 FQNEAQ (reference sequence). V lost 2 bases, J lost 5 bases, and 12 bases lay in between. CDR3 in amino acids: CASSLMGGPETQYF. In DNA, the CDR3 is TGTGCCAGCAGCTTAATGGGGGGGCCGGAGACCCAGTACTTC. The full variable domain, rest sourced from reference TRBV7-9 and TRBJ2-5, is DTGVSQNPRHKITKRGQNVTFRCDPISEHNRLYWYRQTLGQGPEFLTYFQNEAQLEKSRLLSDRFSAERPKGSFSTLEIQRTEQGDSAMYLCASSLMGGPETQYFGPGTRLLVL.

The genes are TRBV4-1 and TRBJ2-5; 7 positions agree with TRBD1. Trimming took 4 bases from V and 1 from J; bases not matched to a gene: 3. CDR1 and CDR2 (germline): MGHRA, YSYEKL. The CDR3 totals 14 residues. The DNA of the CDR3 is TGCGCCAGCAGCCCCCCAGGGGGCCAAGAGACCCAGTACTTC. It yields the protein CASSPPGGQETQYF.

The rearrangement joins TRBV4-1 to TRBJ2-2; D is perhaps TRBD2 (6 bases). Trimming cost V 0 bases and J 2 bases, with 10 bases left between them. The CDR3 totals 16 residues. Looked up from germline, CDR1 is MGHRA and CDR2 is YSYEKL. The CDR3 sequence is CASSQDRDFNTGELFF. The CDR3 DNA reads TGCGCCAGCAGCCAAGATAGGGACTTTAACACCGGGGAGCTGTTTTTT.

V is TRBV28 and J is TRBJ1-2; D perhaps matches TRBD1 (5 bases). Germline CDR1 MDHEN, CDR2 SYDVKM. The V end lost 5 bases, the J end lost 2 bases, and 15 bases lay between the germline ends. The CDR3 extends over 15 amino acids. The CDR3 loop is CASSTTGLANYGYTF. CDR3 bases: TGTGCCAGCAGTACCACAGGATTGGCGAACTATGGCTACACCTTC.

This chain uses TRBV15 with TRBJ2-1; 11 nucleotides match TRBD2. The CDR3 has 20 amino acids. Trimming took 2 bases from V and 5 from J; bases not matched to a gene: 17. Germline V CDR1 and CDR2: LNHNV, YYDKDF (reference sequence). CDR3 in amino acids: CATSRLPGLAVSNSDNEQFF. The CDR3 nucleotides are TGTGCCACCAGCAGACTACCGGGACTAGCGGTGTCGAATAGTGACAATGAGCAGTTCTTC.

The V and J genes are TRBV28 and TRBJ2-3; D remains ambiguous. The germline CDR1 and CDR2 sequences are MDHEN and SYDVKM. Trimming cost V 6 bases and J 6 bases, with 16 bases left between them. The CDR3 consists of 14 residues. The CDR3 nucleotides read TGTGCCAGCAGGTCACTACTGCCGATGGATACGCAGTATTTT. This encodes CASRSLLPMDTQYF.

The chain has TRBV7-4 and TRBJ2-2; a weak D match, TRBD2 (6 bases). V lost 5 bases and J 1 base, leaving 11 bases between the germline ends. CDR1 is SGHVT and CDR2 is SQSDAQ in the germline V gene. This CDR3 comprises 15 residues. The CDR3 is CASSPGLGNTGELFF. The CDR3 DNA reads TGTGCCAGCAGCCCGGGACTCGGGAACACCGGGGAGCTGTTTTTT.

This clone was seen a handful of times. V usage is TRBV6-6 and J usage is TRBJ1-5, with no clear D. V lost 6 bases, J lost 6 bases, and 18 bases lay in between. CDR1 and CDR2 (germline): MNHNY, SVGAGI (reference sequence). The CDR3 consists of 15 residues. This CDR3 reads CASRARDSGGQPQHF. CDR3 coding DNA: TGTGCCAGCAGAGCCCGGGATTCCGGAGGTCAGCCCCAGCATTTT.

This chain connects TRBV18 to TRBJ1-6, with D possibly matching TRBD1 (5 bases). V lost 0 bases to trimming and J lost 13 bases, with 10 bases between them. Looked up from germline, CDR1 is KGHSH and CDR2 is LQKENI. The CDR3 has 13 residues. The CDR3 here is CASSPPQGSPLHF. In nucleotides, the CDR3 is TGTGCCAGCTCACCACCGCAGGGTTCCCCCCTCCACTTT.

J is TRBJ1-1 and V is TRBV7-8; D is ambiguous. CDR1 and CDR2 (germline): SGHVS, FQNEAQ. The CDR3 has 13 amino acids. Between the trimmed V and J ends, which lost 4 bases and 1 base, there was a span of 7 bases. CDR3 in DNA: TGTGCCAGCAGCTCTCAGGAGAACACTGAAGCTTTCTTT. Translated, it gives CASSSQENTEAFF.